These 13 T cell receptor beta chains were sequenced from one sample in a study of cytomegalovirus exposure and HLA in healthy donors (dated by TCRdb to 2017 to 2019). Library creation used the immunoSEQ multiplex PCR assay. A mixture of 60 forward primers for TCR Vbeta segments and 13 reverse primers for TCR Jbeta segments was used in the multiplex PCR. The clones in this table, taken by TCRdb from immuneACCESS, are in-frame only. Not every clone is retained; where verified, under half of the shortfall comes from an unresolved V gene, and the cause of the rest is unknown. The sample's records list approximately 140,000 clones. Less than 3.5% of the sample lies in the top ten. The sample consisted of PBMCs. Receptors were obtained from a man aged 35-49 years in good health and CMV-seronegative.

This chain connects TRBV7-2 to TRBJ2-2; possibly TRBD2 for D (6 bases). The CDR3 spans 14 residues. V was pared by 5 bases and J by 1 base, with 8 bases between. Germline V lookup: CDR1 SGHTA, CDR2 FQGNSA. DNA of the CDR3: TGTGCCAGCAGCGCGGGGATGAACACCGGGGAGCTGTTTTTT. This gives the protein CASSAGMNTGELFF.

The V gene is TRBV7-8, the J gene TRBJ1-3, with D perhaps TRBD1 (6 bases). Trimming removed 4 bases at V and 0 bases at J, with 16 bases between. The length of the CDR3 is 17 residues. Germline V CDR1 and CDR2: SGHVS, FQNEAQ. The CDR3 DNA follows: TGTGCCAGCAGCTCCAACCCCCTACAGGGCTCTGGAAACACCATATATTTT. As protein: CASSSNPLQGSGNTIYF. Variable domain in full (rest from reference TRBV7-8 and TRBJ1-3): GAGVSQSPRYKVAKRGQDVALRCDPISGHVSLFWYQQALGQGPEFLTYFQNEAQLDKSGLPSDRFFAERPEGSVSTLKIQRTQQEDSAVYLCASSSNPLQGSGNTIYFGEGSWLTVV.

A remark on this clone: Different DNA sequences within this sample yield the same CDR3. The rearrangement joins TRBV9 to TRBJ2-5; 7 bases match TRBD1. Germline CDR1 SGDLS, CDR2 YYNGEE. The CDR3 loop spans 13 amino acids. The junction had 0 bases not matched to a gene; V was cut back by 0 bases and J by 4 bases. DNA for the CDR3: TGTGCCAGCAGCGTAGACAGGGGAGAGACCCAGTACTTC. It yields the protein CASSVDRGETQYF.

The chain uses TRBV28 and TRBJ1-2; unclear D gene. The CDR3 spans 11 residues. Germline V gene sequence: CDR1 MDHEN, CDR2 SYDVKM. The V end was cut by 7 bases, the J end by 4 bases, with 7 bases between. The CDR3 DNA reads TGTGCCAGCACCAGTATCTATGGCTACACCTTC. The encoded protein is CASTSIYGYTF.

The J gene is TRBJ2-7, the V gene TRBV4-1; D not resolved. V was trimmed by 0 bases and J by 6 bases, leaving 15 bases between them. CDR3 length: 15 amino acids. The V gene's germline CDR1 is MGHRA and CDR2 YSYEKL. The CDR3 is CASSQDPPRQSEQYF. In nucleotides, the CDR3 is TGCGCCAGCAGCCAAGATCCCCCGAGGCAGAGCGAGCAGTACTTC.

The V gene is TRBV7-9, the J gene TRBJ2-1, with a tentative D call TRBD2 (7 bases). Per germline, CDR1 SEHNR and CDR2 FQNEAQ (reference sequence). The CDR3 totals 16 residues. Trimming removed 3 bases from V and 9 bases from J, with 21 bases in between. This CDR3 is CASSFRGGATIGEQFF. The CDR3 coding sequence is TGTGCCAGCAGCTTCAGAGGGGGGGCGACTATAGGTGAGCAGTTCTTC.

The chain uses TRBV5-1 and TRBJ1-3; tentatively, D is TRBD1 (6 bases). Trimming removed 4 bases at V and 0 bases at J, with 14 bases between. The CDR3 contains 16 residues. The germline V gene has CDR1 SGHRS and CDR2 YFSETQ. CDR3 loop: CASSARQVLSGNTIYF. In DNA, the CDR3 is TGCGCCAGCAGCGCCCGACAGGTTCTCTCTGGAAACACCATATATTTT.

The CDR3 spells CASSKTSGGAEETQYF. The CDR3 bases are TGTGCCAGCAGCAAGACTAGCGGGGGGGCTGAAGAGACCCAGTACTTC. V gene TRBV4-2 combines with J gene TRBJ2-5; 14 positions match TRBD2. V dropped 5 bases and J dropped 3; count of bases not matched to a gene: 5. CDR1 is LGHNA, CDR2 YNFKEQ, per germline. The CDR3 totals 16 residues.

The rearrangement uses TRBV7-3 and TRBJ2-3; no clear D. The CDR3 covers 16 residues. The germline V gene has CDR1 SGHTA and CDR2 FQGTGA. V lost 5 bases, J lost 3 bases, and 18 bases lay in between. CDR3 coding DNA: TGTGCCAGCAGCCCTCTTTACCGCTCACTTACAGATACGCAGTATTTT. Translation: CASSPLYRSLTDTQYF.

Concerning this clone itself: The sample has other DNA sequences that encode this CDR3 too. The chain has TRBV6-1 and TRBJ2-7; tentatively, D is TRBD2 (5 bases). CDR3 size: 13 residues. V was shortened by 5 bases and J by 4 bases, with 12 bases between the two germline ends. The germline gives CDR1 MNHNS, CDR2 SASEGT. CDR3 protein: CASSRGIEYEQYF. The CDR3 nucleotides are TGTGCCAGCAGTCGGGGAATCGAATACGAGCAGTACTTC.

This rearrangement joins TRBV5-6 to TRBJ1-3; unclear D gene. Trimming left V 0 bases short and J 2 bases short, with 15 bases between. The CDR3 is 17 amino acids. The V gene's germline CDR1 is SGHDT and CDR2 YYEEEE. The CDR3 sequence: CASSLGFPGGAGNTIYF. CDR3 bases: TGTGCCAGCAGCTTGGGGTTCCCGGGAGGAGCTGGAAACACCATATATTTT.

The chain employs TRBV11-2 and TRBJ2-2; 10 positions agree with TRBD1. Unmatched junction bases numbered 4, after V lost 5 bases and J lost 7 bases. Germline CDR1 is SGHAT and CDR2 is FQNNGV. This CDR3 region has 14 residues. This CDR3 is CASSPDRGDGELFF. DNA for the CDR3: TGTGCCAGCAGCCCGGACAGGGGGGACGGGGAGCTGTTTTTT.

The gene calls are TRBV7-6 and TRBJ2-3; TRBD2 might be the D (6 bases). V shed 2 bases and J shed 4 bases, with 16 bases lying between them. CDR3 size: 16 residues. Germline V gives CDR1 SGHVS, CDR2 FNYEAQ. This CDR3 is CASSLYQGGAADTQYF. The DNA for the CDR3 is TGTGCCAGCAGCTTATATCAAGGCGGGGCCGCAGATACGCAGTATTTT. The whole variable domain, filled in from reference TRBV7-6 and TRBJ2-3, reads GAGVSQSPRYKVTKRGQDVALRCDPISGHVSLYWYRQALGQGPEFLTYFNYEAQQDKSGLPNDRFSAERPEGSISTLTIQRTEQRDSAMYRCASSLYQGGAADTQYFGPGTRLTVL.